The 26 T cell receptor beta chains reported below all come from one sample, sequenced in a study of cytomegalovirus exposure and HLA in healthy donors. A multiplex PCR was run with 60 Vbeta primers and 13 Jbeta primers. TCRdb's copy holds only in-frame clones and misses some; the assay was immunoSEQ multiplex PCR. The sample yields more than 45,000 clones, of which the top ten take up roughly an eighth. The sample comprised PBMCs. These receptors all come from a woman aged 25-40 years in good health and CMV-seropositive.

The chain employs TRBV28 and TRBJ1-6; a weak D match, TRBD1 (5 bases). The CDR3 contains 15 residues. V dropped 6 bases and J dropped 0 bases, with 9 bases sitting between them. The germline CDR1 and CDR2 sequences are MDHEN and SYDVKM. The CDR3 region has the DNA TGTGCCAGCAGGCTGACAGACTCCTATAATTCACCCCTCCACTTT. Protein product: CASRLTDSYNSPLHF.

V is TRBV4-1 and J is TRBJ2-1, with D perhaps matching TRBD2 (5 bases). Trimming stripped 4 bases from V and 3 bases from J, with 13 bases between. Germline lookup yields CDR1 MGHRA and CDR2 YSYEKL. The length of the CDR3 is 15 residues. CDR3 sequence reads: CASSPAGTYYNEQFF. The CDR3, as DNA: TGCGCCAGCAGCCCTGCGGGCACCTACTACAATGAGCAGTTCTTC.

This chain uses TRBV7-6 with TRBJ2-7; D gene uncertain. This CDR3 is 15 amino acids long. V shed 5 bases and J shed 7 bases, with 21 bases lying between them. The V gene's germline CDR1 is SGHVS and CDR2 FNYEAQ. CDR3 in amino acids: CASSHELGAHEEQYF. CDR3 DNA: TGTGCCAGCAGCCATGAGCTAGGAGCCCATGAGGAGCAGTACTTC. Full variable domain (missing parts from reference TRBV7-6 and TRBJ2-7): GAGVSQSPRYKVTKRGQDVALRCDPISGHVSLYWYRQALGQGPEFLTYFNYEAQQDKSGLPNDRFSAERPEGSISTLTIQRTEQRDSAMYRCASSHELGAHEEQYFGPGTRLTVT.

V usage is TRBV30 and J usage is TRBJ2-7; no clear D gene. Germline V gene sequence: CDR1 GTSNPN, CDR2 SVGIG (reference sequence). The CDR3 extends over 13 amino acids. V was pared by 2 bases and J by 5 bases, with 13 bases between. The CDR3 loop reads CAWSLTPADEQYF. CDR3 bases: TGTGCCTGGAGTCTGACCCCGGCGGACGAGCAGTACTTC.

The V and J genes are TRBV30 and TRBJ2-5; D is ambiguous. The end of the DNA fits TRBJ2-7 better, so the J call may be wrong. Germline V gene data show CDR1 as GTSNPN and CDR2 as SVGIG (reference sequence). This CDR3 has 12 amino acids. This chain's CDR3 is CAWSVDGHEQYF. In DNA, the CDR3 is TGTGCCTGGAGTGTGGACGGACACGAGCAGTACTTC.

The rearrangement joins TRBV2 to TRBJ1-4; TRBD1 matches at 8 bases. Germline loops: CDR1 SNHLY, CDR2 FYNNEI. The CDR3 covers 16 residues. Trimming removed 4 bases from V and 8 bases from J; junction bases left unmatched: 12. CDR3 DNA sequence: TGTGCCAGCAGTGGGACAGGGTCTGTGCGTGGGGAAAAACTGTTTTTT. As protein: CASSGTGSVRGEKLFF.

The chain combines TRBV25-1 with TRBJ2-3; 9 nucleotides line up with TRBD2. Germline V CDR1 and CDR2: MGHDK, SYGVNS. This CDR3 has 16 residues. The trim removed 3 bases at V and 4 bases at J, leaving 8 bases unmatched. The CDR3 DNA follows: TGTGCCAGCAGTGAGTGGCGGGAGGGCGCCTCAGATACGCAGTATTTT. Encoded protein: CASSEWREGASDTQYF. The whole variable domain, filled in from reference TRBV25-1 and TRBJ2-3, reads EADIYQTPRYLVIGTGKKITLECSQTMGHDKMYWYQQDPGMELHLIHYSYGVNSTEKGDLSSESTVSRIRTEHFPLTLESARPSHTSQYLCASSEWREGASDTQYFGPGTRLTVL.

The V and J genes are TRBV9 and TRBJ2-1; 7 positions agree with TRBD2. Germline lookup yields CDR1 SGDLS and CDR2 YYNGEE. This CDR3 region has 14 residues. V lost 0 bases, J lost 8 bases, and 5 bases stayed unmatched. The CDR3 loop is CASSVGTSWDEQFF. CDR3 bases: TGTGCCAGCAGCGTAGGGACTAGTTGGGATGAGCAGTTCTTC. Variable domain in full (rest from reference TRBV9 and TRBJ2-1): DSGVTQTPKHLITATGQRVTLRCSPRSGDLSVYWYQQSLDQGLQFLIQYYNGEERAKGNILERFSAQQFPDLHSELNLSSLELGDSALYFCASSVGTSWDEQFFGPGTRLTVL.

CDR3: CAWHGQGGSYNSPLHF. The CDR3 region has the DNA TGTGCCTGGCATGGACAGGGGGGCTCCTATAATTCACCCCTCCACTTT. The rearrangement uses TRBV30 and TRBJ1-6, with TRBD1 matching 10 bases. Germline V gene sequence: CDR1 GTSNPN, CDR2 SVGIG (reference sequence). This CDR3 spans 16 amino acids. Losses at the gene ends were 5 bases for V and 0 bases for J; bases not matched to a gene: 4.

The genes are TRBV25-1 and TRBJ2-3; no definite D call. The V and J ends lost 0 bases and 2 bases respectively, with 6 bases between them. Germline V gene data show CDR1 as MGHDK and CDR2 as SYGVNS. The CDR3 runs 14 residues. In DNA, the CDR3 is TGTGCCAGCAGTGAATATTCCCTCACAGATACGCAGTATTTT. Amino acids: CASSEYSLTDTQYF.

In DNA form, the CDR3 reads TGTGCCAGCAGCCTTCAGGATTTTATCTACGAGCAGTACTTC. Amino acids: CASSLQDFIYEQYF. The rearrangement joins TRBV11-3 to TRBJ2-7; D unclear. The CDR3 loop spans 14 amino acids. Deletions cut 5 bases from V and 3 bases from J, with 14 bases between. CDR1 and CDR2 from the germline V gene are SGHNT and YENEEA.

This clone is called medium-sized based on its frequency. The CDR3 here is CASSHPGLVGDTQYF. The CDR3 coding sequence is TGCGCCAGCAGCCATCCGGGACTAGTGGGAGATACGCAGTATTTT. The chain uses TRBV5-1 and TRBJ2-3; 8 positions match TRBD2. CDR3 length: 15 amino acids. Germline lookup yields CDR1 SGHRS and CDR2 YFSETQ. V trimming: 4 bases; J trimming: 5 bases; junction bases outside the gene matches: 9.

The genes are TRBV2 and TRBJ1-3; D is possibly TRBD1 (6 bases). This CDR3 contains 15 residues. CDR1 and CDR2 from the germline V gene are SNHLY and FYNNEI. Trimming cost V 8 bases and J 4 bases, with 18 bases left between them. The CDR3 loop is CASVLSRQVGNTIYF. CDR3 nucleotide sequence: TGTGCCAGCGTTCTCAGCAGACAGGTCGGAAACACCATATATTTT.

This chain links TRBV9 with TRBJ2-3, with TRBD2 identical over 10 bases. This CDR3 is 16 amino acids long. From germline, CDR1 is SGDLS and CDR2 YYNGEE. After removal of 1 base from V and 2 bases from J, the junction contained 4 bases not matched to a gene. The CDR3 spells CASSVRLAGPTDTQYF. The CDR3 bases are TGTGCCAGCAGCGTAAGACTAGCGGGCCCCACAGATACGCAGTATTTT.

The J gene is TRBJ1-4, the V gene TRBV4-2; 7 bases line up with TRBD1. V shed 0 bases, J shed 6 bases, and the junction held 7 bases outside the gene matches. The germline V gene encodes CDR1 LGHNA and CDR2 YNFKEQ. This CDR3 is 16 amino acids long. The DNA of the CDR3 is TGTGCCAGCAGCCAAGATCAGGGGGGTTTTGATGAAAAACTGTTTTTT. As protein: CASSQDQGGFDEKLFF.

The chain couples TRBV9 to TRBJ2-5; D might be TRBD2 (5 bases). V was shortened by 4 bases and J by 8 bases, with 18 bases between the two germline ends. Germline lookup yields CDR1 SGDLS and CDR2 YYNGEE. The CDR3 length is 14 residues. This chain's CDR3 is CASSPTSVRDTQYF. The DNA of the CDR3 is TGTGCCAGCAGCCCGACGTCCGTTCGGGATACCCAGTACTTC.

V is TRBV15 and J is TRBJ2-7, with 9 bases aligning to TRBD1. This CDR3 spans 16 amino acids. Germline-derived CDR1 and CDR2 are LNHNV and YYDKDF (reference sequence). Trimming removed 1 base from V and 0 bases from J; junction bases left unmatched: 4. CDR3 sequence reads: CATSRGTGVISYEQYF. CDR3 nucleotide sequence: TGTGCCACCAGCAGAGGGACAGGGGTCATCTCCTACGAGCAGTACTTC.

Comments on this clone: Sequence at one end of the junction differs from germline and may be a read error. This chain uses TRBV6-1 with TRBJ1-3; D gene unclear. The CDR3 loop spans 14 amino acids. Germline V gene lookup returns CDR1 MNHNS and CDR2 SASEGT. The chain's CDR3 is CASIAGRSGNNIYF. The CDR3 DNA is TGTGCCAGCATTGCAGGCCGCTCTGGAAACAACATATATTTT.

The V gene is TRBV29-1, the J gene TRBJ1-2, with 10 bases lining up with TRBD1. Germline-derived CDR1 and CDR2 are SQVTM and ANQGSEA. This CDR3 has 15 amino acids. V lost 3 bases and J lost 4; bases outside the gene matches: 8. In DNA, the CDR3 is TGCAGCGTTGATGGTCGGGACAGGGGATCCTATGGCTACACCTTC. This sequence encodes CSVDGRDRGSYGYTF.

The J gene is TRBJ2-3, the V gene TRBV5-1; possible D gene TRBD1, 6 bases. The germline CDR1 and CDR2 sequences are SGHRS and YFSETQ. With 7 bases removed from V and 4 bases from J, the gap between germline ends came to 22 bases. This CDR3 is 16 amino acids long. The CDR3 sequence is CASGSGRDKGPDTQYF. The CDR3 DNA sequence: TGCGCCAGCGGATCGGGACGGGACAAAGGTCCAGATACGCAGTATTTT.

V gene TRBV7-9 combines with J gene TRBJ2-1, with 7 bases identical to TRBD2. This CDR3 has 14 amino acids. With 7 bases clipped from V and 0 bases from J, the junction kept 3 bases outside the gene matches. The germline V gene encodes CDR1 SEHNR and CDR2 FQNEAQ (reference sequence). The CDR3 is CASNGGSSYNEQFF. The CDR3 DNA is TGTGCCAGCAACGGGGGGAGCTCCTACAATGAGCAGTTCTTC.

This chain links TRBV30 with TRBJ2-1; 7 positions match TRBD1. The CDR3 contains 14 residues. V dropped 4 bases and J dropped 4; count of bases not matched to a gene: 7. The germline gives CDR1 GTSNPN, CDR2 SVGIG (reference sequence). This CDR3 reads CAWNRDSLYNEQFF. CDR3 nucleotide sequence: TGTGCCTGGAACCGGGACAGTTTATACAATGAGCAGTTCTTC.

The J gene is TRBJ2-5, the V gene TRBV10-3, with 11 bases identical to TRBD2. From germline, CDR1 is ENHRY and CDR2 SYGVKD. With 6 bases clipped from V and 5 bases from J, the junction kept 2 bases outside the gene matches. CDR3 length equals 13 residues. In nucleotides, the CDR3 is TGTGCCATCAGAACTAGCGGGAGTGAGACCCAGTACTTC. Protein: CAIRTSGSETQYF.

J is TRBJ1-2 and V is TRBV18, with 7 bases identical to TRBD1. V gave up 6 bases and J gave up 7 bases; unmatched junction bases: 17. Germline V lookup: CDR1 KGHSH, CDR2 LQKENI. This CDR3 contains 16 residues. The CDR3, as DNA: TGTGCCAGCTCCATAGCTGGGAACACAGGGGCGCCTGGCTACACCTTC. Its protein product is CASSIAGNTGAPGYTF.

This chain links TRBV6-1 with TRBJ2-7, with 7 bases matching TRBD1. Trimming took 3 bases from V and 3 from J; bases not matched to a gene: 8. Germline assignment: CDR1 MNHNS and CDR2 SASEGT. This CDR3 region has 15 residues. CDR3 sequence (DNA): TGTGCCAGCAGTGAGCCAGGGGGTAACGTCTACGAGCAGTACTTC. Residues: CASSEPGGNVYEQYF.

The V call is TRBV19, the J call TRBJ1-1, with 10 bases matching TRBD1. The germline gives CDR1 LNHDA, CDR2 SQIVND (reference sequence). Germline trimming cut 9 bases from V and 7 bases from J; bases unmatched to any gene: 11. CDR3 length: 14 amino acids. CDR3 protein: CASGWGTGAVEAFF. The CDR3 bases are TGTGCCAGCGGATGGGGGACAGGGGCCGTTGAAGCTTTCTTT.